This note documents a single TCR beta chain sequence. Its antigen remains unknown. Through a sample-barcoded 5' primer and a J-beta primer mix, a second PCR was run for about 6 to 11 cycles. TCRdb processed the 5' RACE reads anew with MiXCR; each CDR3 protein has one entry. The table records some 790,000 distinct CDR3 sequences, 29% of them present only once. The CDR3 loop spans 13 amino acids. Germline V gene data show CDR1 as DFQATT and CDR2 as SNEGSKA (reference sequence). V lost 5 bases and J lost 9; bases outside the gene matches: 8. The data were obtained in a study of blood T cells in healthy people across ages. Study findings and constraints: TCR beta diversity was tightly associated with the proportion of naive T cells. With unsorted PBMCs, a conclusive comparison of naive versus antigen-experienced cells was not possible. Older age went with lower TCR beta diversity per million T cells, in a roughly linear way.

The V gene is TRBV20-1, the J gene TRBJ2-1, with 9 bases aligning to TRBD1. The clonotype was recovered from a woman aged 80 or over in good health. Sequencing was carried out using blood. CDR3 protein: CSARRGQGGEQFF. The DNA for the CDR3 is TGCAGTGCTCGTAGGGGACAGGGTGGTGAGCAGTTCTTC.